This is a list of T cell receptor beta chains from one sample in a study of blood T cells in healthy people across ages. TCRdb fed the 5' RACE reads into MiXCR, producing one record per CDR3 protein. The sample lists roughly 2 million distinct CDR3 sequences, just under 50% seen once, with more than 2% in the top ten. Input material: blood. The source of these receptors is a woman in her forties in good health. Both conserved end residues are part of each CDR3. A D gene is named only where the DNA matches it firmly. The listing skips clone size in some rows; elsewhere it reads once, few, many or a size class.

v_gene	j_gene	abundance	d_gene	CDR3aa	CDR3nt
TRBV20-1	TRBJ1-1	-	TRBD1	CSASGGTVWNTEAFF	TGCAGTGCTAGTGGTGGGACAGTATGGAACACTGAAGCTTTCTTT
TRBV14	TRBJ1-1	-	-	CASSQQRGATEAFF	TGTGCCAGCAGCCAGCAAAGAGGGGCCACTGAAGCTTTCTTT
TRBV12-3/TRBV12-4	TRBJ1-2	many	-	CASSNRGYGYTF	TGTGCCAGCAGCAATAGAGGGTATGGCTACACCTTC
TRBV3-1	TRBJ2-5	-	TRBD2	CASSQDMFRAGGPLEETQYF	TGTGCCAGCAGCCAAGATATGTTCCGAGCGGGGGGGCCTTTAGAGGAGACCCAGTACTTC
TRBV4-2	TRBJ1-1	-	TRBD1	CASSQGDRAHTEAFF	TGTGCCAGCAGCCAAGGGGACAGGGCCCACACTGAAGCTTTCTTT
TRBV29-1	TRBJ1-2	few	-	CSVEEWGSGYTF	TGCAGCGTTGAAGAATGGGGGAGCGGCTACACCTTC
TRBV20-1	TRBJ2-7	-	-	CSARPTAGYEQYF	TGCAGTGCTAGACCCACGGCGGGTTACGAGCAGTACTTC
TRBV5-1	TRBJ2-1	-	TRBD2	CASSAGTSRETQFF	TGCGCCAGCAGCGCGGGGACTAGCAGGGAGACCCAGTTCTTC
TRBV20-1	TRBJ2-1	-	TRBD2	CSARNLETSGGAGEFF	TGCAGTGCTCGGAACCTCGAGACTAGCGGGGGGGCCGGGGAGTTCTTC
TRBV27	TRBJ2-5	-	-	CASNPTGEETQYF	TGTGCCAGCAACCCAACGGGGGAAGAGACCCAGTACTTC
TRBV20-1	TRBJ1-4	-	-	CSARDGRRSNEKLFF	TGCAGTGCTAGAGATGGTCGTCGTAGTAATGAAAAACTGTTTTTT
TRBV28	TRBJ2-1	-	-	CASSFPGRSEQFF	TGTGCCAGCAGTTTCCCAGGGAGGAGTGAGCAGTTCTTC
TRBV27	TRBJ2-1	few	-	CASSTTRTVYNEQFF	TGTGCCAGCAGTACTACTCGGACAGTCTACAATGAGCAGTTCTTC
TRBV4-2	TRBJ1-2	few	TRBD1	CASSQESPRGGYYGYTF	TGTGCCAGCAGCCAAGAAAGCCCCAGGGGGGGGTACTATGGCTACACCTTC
TRBV10-3	TRBJ2-1	few	-	CATGGDRDYNEQFF	TGTGCCACCGGGGGGGACAGGGACTACAATGAGCAGTTCTTC
TRBV10-3	TRBJ2-7	few	TRBD1	CAISDPGQGITYEQYF	TGTGCCATCAGTGATCCAGGACAGGGAATCACCTACGAGCAGTACTTC
TRBV11-3	TRBJ2-5	-	-	CASSDARGVGETQYF	TGTGCCAGCAGTGACGCCAGGGGCGTCGGGGAGACCCAGTACTTC
TRBV6-2/TRBV6-3	TRBJ2-7	-	TRBD1	CASSYSRDRANEEQYF	TGTGCCAGTAGTTACTCGAGAGACAGGGCAAATGAGGAGCAGTACTTC
TRBV19	TRBJ2-5	-	-	CASSMLRGETQYF	TGTGCCAGTAGTATGCTTAGGGGAGAGACCCAGTACTTC
TRBV20-1	TRBJ1-6	-	-	CSAGDRQFYNSPLHF	TGCAGTGCTGGAGATCGGCAGTTTTATAATTCACCCCTCCACTTT
TRBV6-5	TRBJ2-1	once	-	CASRTDCEQFF	TGTGCCAGCCGGACGGACTGTGAGCAGTTCTTC
TRBV15	TRBJ2-1	few	-	CATSRARGYNEQFF	TGTGCCACCAGCAGAGCAAGGGGATACAATGAGCAGTTCTTC
TRBV5-1	TRBJ1-6	-	-	CASSLEATVNSPPHF	TGCGCCAGCAGCTTGGAGGCGACCGTAAATTCACCCCCCCACTTT
TRBV7-6	TRBJ1-2	-	TRBD1	CASRGQGVSGYTF	TGTGCCAGCAGAGGACAGGGGGTTTCTGGCTACACCTTC
TRBV7-2	TRBJ1-6	-	TRBD1	CASRPGQGARNSPLHF	TGTGCCAGCAGACCGGGACAGGGGGCGCGAAATTCACCCCTCCACTTT
TRBV10-3	TRBJ2-2	few	TRBD1	CAISGQGLNTGELFF	TGTGCCATCAGTGGACAGGGTCTAAACACCGGGGAGCTGTTTTTT
TRBV4-3	TRBJ2-1	-	-	CASSHIQGNEQFF	TGCGCCAGCAGCCACATACAGGGCAATGAGCAGTTCTTC
TRBV7-2	TRBJ1-4	-	TRBD1	CASSLGTGQEKLFF	TGTGCCAGCAGCCTGGGGACAGGGCAGGAAAAACTGTTTTTT
TRBV6-5	TRBJ2-5	few	TRBD1	CASRNTGGRETQYF	TGTGCCAGCAGGAATACAGGGGGGAGAGAGACCCAGTACTTC
TRBV5-6	TRBJ2-4	-	TRBD1	CASGTTGEGLAKNIQYF	TGTGCCAGCGGCACGACAGGGGAAGGGCTAGCCAAAAACATTCAGTACTTC
TRBV2	TRBJ2-5	-	-	CASSESLRREETQYF	TGTGCCAGCAGTGAAAGTTTGAGGAGAGAAGAGACCCAGTACTTC
TRBV5-6	TRBJ1-4	few	-	CASSKTGRSNEKLFF	TGTGCCAGCAGCAAAACAGGACGGAGTAATGAAAAACTGTTTTTT
TRBV5-1	TRBJ2-1	few	TRBD1	CASSLEGAGEQFF	TGCGCCAGCAGCTTGGAGGGGGCTGGTGAGCAGTTCTTC
TRBV4-3	TRBJ1-4	once	-	CASSQDHGEKLFF	TGCGCCAGCAGCCAAGATCATGGGGAAAAACTGTTTTTT
TRBV27	TRBJ2-7	once	TRBD1	CASSTHGQEYEQYF	TGTGCCAGCTCTACTCATGGACAGGAGTACGAGCAGTACTTC
TRBV9	TRBJ1-2	few	-	CASSETGRAIGYTF	TGTGCCAGCAGTGAAACGGGCCGCGCTATCGGCTACACCTTC
TRBV6-2/TRBV6-3	TRBJ1-1	-	-	CASSYPGFLNTEAFF	TGTGCCAGCAGTTACCCAGGGTTCTTGAACACTGAAGCTTTCTTT
TRBV20-1	TRBJ2-4	-	-	CSARWSVNIQYF	TGCAGTGCCAGGTGGTCAGTAAACATTCAGTACTTC
TRBV3-1	TRBJ1-1	-	TRBD1	CASSQEGQVNTEAFF	TGTGCCAGCAGCCAAGAAGGACAGGTGAACACTGAAGCTTTCTTT
TRBV20-1	TRBJ1-1	few	TRBD1	CSAPTGQGWPEAFF	TGCAGTGCCCCAACGGGACAGGGTTGGCCTGAAGCTTTCTTT
TRBV6-5	TRBJ2-1	-	-	CASSYWGRNNEQFF	TGTGCCAGCAGTTACTGGGGCAGGAACAATGAGCAGTTCTTC
TRBV6-1	TRBJ2-5	few	TRBD2	CASSAKPREGETQYF	TGTGCCAGCAGCGCCAAGCCTCGGGAGGGAGAGACCCAGTACTTC
TRBV12-3/TRBV12-4	TRBJ2-3	few	-	CASTSGAATSTDTQYF	TGTGCCAGCACTTCAGGGGCGGCAACTAGCACAGATACGCAGTATTTT
TRBV28	TRBJ1-6	few	-	CASSKNNSPLHF	TGTGCCAGCAGTAAGAATAATTCACCCCTCCACTTT
TRBV12-3/TRBV12-4	TRBJ2-3	-	TRBD2	CATGLAGGYDTQYF	TGTGCCACCGGACTAGCGGGGGGGTATGATACGCAGTATTTT
TRBV20-1	TRBJ2-1	-	TRBD2	CSAPWTSGVLYNEQFF	TGCAGTGCTCCCTGGACTAGCGGGGTACTCTACAATGAGCAGTTCTTC
TRBV7-2	TRBJ2-4	few	TRBD1	CASSLGTGGPLAKNIQYF	TGTGCCAGCAGCTTAGGGACAGGGGGCCCCTTGGCCAAAAACATTCAGTACTTC
TRBV6-2/TRBV6-3	TRBJ1-2	-	-	CASRPPGKRDYGYTF	TGTGCCAGCAGACCGCCTGGGAAGCGGGACTATGGCTACACCTTC
TRBV20-1	TRBJ2-5	once	-	CSAREGHYQETQYF	TGCAGTGCTAGAGAAGGACACTACCAAGAGACCCAGTACTTC
TRBV6-6	TRBJ2-7	once	TRBD1	CASRARGPLEQYF	TGTGCCAGCAGGGCAAGGGGGCCCCTTGAGCAGTACTTC
TRBV6-6	TRBJ2-5	-	TRBD2	CASTQSGAGETQYF	TGTGCCAGCACCCAAAGCGGGGCCGGGGAGACCCAGTACTTC
TRBV4-3	TRBJ2-1	few	-	CASSHSDRLLNNEQFF	TGCGCCAGCAGCCACTCCGACAGGCTTTTAAACAATGAGCAGTTCTTC
TRBV15	TRBJ2-7	-	-	CATSRGGAPSYEQYF	TGTGCCACCAGCAGAGGAGGGGCCCCATCGTACGAGCAGTACTTC
TRBV28	TRBJ2-3	-	-	CASSGYGTSTDTQYF	TGTGCCAGCAGCGGGTACGGCACTAGCACAGATACGCAGTATTTT
TRBV7-6	TRBJ2-1	-	-	CASRLGQNNEQFF	TGTGCCAGCAGGTTGGGGCAGAACAATGAGCAGTTCTTC
TRBV4-3	TRBJ2-3	few	-	CASSQERGLTDTQYF	TGCGCCAGCAGCCAAGAGCGGGGACTCACAGATACGCAGTATTTT
TRBV18	TRBJ1-5	few	-	CASSSDRHSNQPQHF	TGTGCCAGCTCATCGGACAGACATAGCAATCAGCCCCAGCATTTT
TRBV7-9	TRBJ2-1	-	TRBD2	CASSLSSGGAEEQFF	TGTGCCAGCAGTCTTAGTAGCGGGGGGGCAGAAGAGCAGTTCTTC
TRBV7-3	TRBJ1-2	-	-	CASSFKVASDYGYTF	TGTGCCAGCAGCTTTAAAGTGGCCTCCGACTATGGCTACACCTTC